Shown below are 21 T cell receptor beta chains from a single sample sequenced in a study of shared clonotypes between healthy human individuals. The data were produced by immunoSEQ multiplex PCR, yet TCRdb's version contains in-frame clones alone and is incomplete. Among over a million clones listed, 75% to 85% were seen once. Material for sequencing was memory CD4+ T cells from PBMCs. The subset: CD45RA-negative fraction. The receptors come from a man between 18 and 29 years old in good health. Some clones in this sample may be carry-over from other donors' samples.

This clone was seen a handful of times. The chain links TRBV7-3 to TRBJ2-2; 8 nucleotides align to TRBD1. V trimming: 6 bases; J trimming: 5 bases; junction bases outside the gene matches: 5. The CDR3 contains 14 residues. Germline V gene lookup returns CDR1 SGHTA and CDR2 FQGTGA. The CDR3 nucleotides are TGTGCCAGCAGTAGGACAGGGCGTACCGGGGAGCTGTTTTTT. Protein: CASSRTGRTGELFF.

This rearrangement joins TRBV5-1 to TRBJ2-7; TRBD2 matches 8 bases. This CDR3 is 16 amino acids long. Germline V gives CDR1 SGHRS, CDR2 YFSETQ. The V and J ends lost 0 bases and 0 bases, in that order; junction bases with no gene match: 5. CDR3 nucleotide sequence: TGCGCCAGCAGCTTGGGAGGCGGGAGGAGCTCCTACGAGCAGTACTTC. Amino acid sequence: CASSLGGGRSSYEQYF.

The chain combines TRBV19 with TRBJ1-5; 7 bases align to TRBD1. J gave up 6 bases and V 5 bases, and 10 bases lay outside the gene matches. Germline loops: CDR1 LNHDA, CDR2 SQIVND (reference sequence). CDR3 length: 15 amino acids. The CDR3 protein is CASSGRQGVRQPQHF. CDR3 sequence (DNA): TGTGCCAGTAGTGGTAGACAGGGTGTTCGTCAGCCCCAGCATTTT.

This clone was observed a few times. V is TRBV19 and J is TRBJ1-2; D not resolved. V was clipped by 8 bases and J by 5 bases, with 12 bases between them. CDR1 is LNHDA, CDR2 SQIVND, per germline (reference sequence). The CDR3 contains 12 residues. CDR3 bases: TGTGCCAGTCGTAGTCGGGGATATGGCTACACCTTC. It translates to CASRSRGYGYTF.

The V and J genes are TRBV6-1 and TRBJ2-7; D unclear. V dropped 5 bases and J dropped 3 bases, with 8 bases sitting between them. The CDR3 loop spans 12 amino acids. Germline assignment: CDR1 MNHNS and CDR2 SASEGT. CDR3 sequence reads: CASSMDGYEQYF. CDR3 sequence (DNA): TGTGCCAGCAGTATGGACGGCTACGAGCAGTACTTC.

The chain couples TRBV15 to TRBJ2-7; D is undetermined. In germline, CDR1 is LNHNV, CDR2 YYDKDF (reference sequence). The CDR3 extends over 15 amino acids. The V and J ends lost 1 base and 0 bases respectively, with 10 bases between them. CDR3 amino acids: CATSRGRDRSYEQYF. The CDR3 nucleotides are TGTGCCACCAGCAGAGGGCGCGACCGCTCCTACGAGCAGTACTTC. The whole variable domain, filled in from reference TRBV15 and TRBJ2-7, reads DAMVIQNPRYQVTQFGKPVTLSCSQTLNHNVMYWYQQKSSQAPKLLFHYYDKDFNNEADTPDNFQSRRPNTSFCFLDIRSPGLGDTAMYLCATSRGRDRSYEQYFGPGTRLTVT.

There are a few counts of this clone. The chain recombines TRBV4-2 with TRBJ2-7; D gene unclear. There are 18 residues in the CDR3. V gave up 0 bases and J gave up 0 bases, with 18 bases separating them. CDR1 and CDR2 (germline): LGHNA, YNFKEQ. The DNA for the CDR3 is TGTGCCAGCAGCCAAGAAAGTCCTTTCGGCGTTCTCTCCTACGAGCAGTACTTC. Amino acids: CASSQESPFGVLSYEQYF.

J is TRBJ2-7 and V is TRBV9; D is undetermined. V was clipped by 0 bases and J by 0 bases, with 13 bases between them. This CDR3 has 16 amino acids. Looked up from germline, CDR1 is SGDLS and CDR2 is YYNGEE. In DNA, the CDR3 is TGTGCCAGCAGCGTAGGTTCGGCCGGCCTCTCCTACGAGCAGTACTTC. Amino acids: CASSVGSAGLSYEQYF.

The chain has TRBV27 and TRBJ1-1, with 7 bases identical to TRBD1. CDR3 length: 16 amino acids. V lost 3 bases, J lost 5 bases, and 12 bases stayed unmatched. Germline V gene lookup returns CDR1 MNHEY and CDR2 SMNVEV (reference sequence). CDR3 in DNA: TGTGCCAGCAGTTTGGGCAAAGAGACAGGGCGGACTGAAGCTTTCTTT. Amino acids: CASSLGKETGRTEAFF.

The J gene is TRBJ2-7, the V gene TRBV7-2, with D maybe TRBD1 (5 bases). The V and J ends lost 5 bases and 0 bases respectively, with 14 bases between them. CDR1 is SGHTA and CDR2 is FQGNSA in the germline V gene. The CDR3 spans 15 residues. CDR3 sequence: CASSPTWGNSYEQYF. The CDR3 nucleotides are TGTGCCAGCAGCCCAACGTGGGGCAACTCCTACGAGCAGTACTTC. The full variable domain, its missing parts supplied by reference TRBV7-2 and TRBJ2-7, is GAGVSQSPSNKVTEKGKDVELRCDPISGHTALYWYRQSLGQGLEFLIYFQGNSAPDKSGLPSDRFSAERTGGSVSTLTIQRTQQEDSAVYLCASSPTWGNSYEQYFGPGTRLTVT.

V is TRBV5-1 and J is TRBJ2-1, with 11 positions matching TRBD1. The CDR3 runs 16 residues. J lost 3 bases, V lost 4 bases, and 6 bases had no gene match. In germline, CDR1 is SGHRS, CDR2 YFSETQ. CDR3 sequence (DNA): TGCGCCAGCAGCCCGCCCGGGACAGGGGGCTACAATGAGCAGTTCTTC. Protein product: CASSPPGTGGYNEQFF. Full variable domain (outside the CDR3, taken from reference TRBV5-1 and TRBJ2-1): KAGVTQTPRYLIKTRGQQVTLSCSPISGHRSVSWYQQTPGQGLQFLFEYFSETQRNKGNFPGRFSGRQFSNSRSEMNVSTLELGDSALYLCASSPPGTGGYNEQFFGPGTRLTVL.

This clone showed up just a few times. Other DNA sequences in the same sample also yield this CDR3. V usage is TRBV28 and J usage is TRBJ2-3; D call uncertain. Per the germline V gene, CDR1 is MDHEN and CDR2 is SYDVKM. V was trimmed by 6 bases and J by 2 bases, leaving 3 bases between them. This CDR3 is built from 11 residues. The CDR3 reads CASRITDTQYF. For the CDR3, the DNA is TGTGCCAGCAGAATCACAGATACGCAGTATTTT.

This chain links TRBV7-8 with TRBJ2-5; weak D call: TRBD1 (5 bases). Trimming pared 1 base from V and 9 bases from J, leaving 12 bases between. Looked up from germline, CDR1 is SGHVS and CDR2 is FQNEAQ. This CDR3 contains 13 residues. The CDR3 DNA is TGTGCCAGCAGCTTAGACCAGGTCAGGGCCCAGTACTTC. This codes for CASSLDQVRAQYF.

This clone occurred once. The chain has TRBV7-9 and TRBJ1-3; unclear D gene. This CDR3 comprises 16 residues. Germline CDR1 SEHNR, CDR2 FQNEAQ (reference sequence). The V end was cut by 5 bases, the J end by 0 bases, with 14 bases between. The CDR3, as DNA: TGTGCCAGCAGCCCGAGCCAGAAGAGCTCTGGAAACACCATATATTTT. Translating gives CASSPSQKSSGNTIYF.

V and J are TRBV7-9 and TRBJ2-7; TRBD1 or TRBD2 may be the D gene (5 bases each). CDR1 and CDR2 (germline): SEHNR, FQNEAQ (reference sequence). This CDR3 comprises 17 residues. V lost 5 bases and J 3 bases, leaving 23 bases between the germline ends. The CDR3 is CASSAKRVGTSGYEQYF. For the CDR3, the DNA is TGTGCCAGCAGCGCAAAGAGGGTAGGGACGTCCGGCTACGAGCAGTACTTC.

V is TRBV29-1 and J is TRBJ1-4, with a tentative D call TRBD1 (6 bases). From germline, CDR1 is SQVTM and CDR2 ANQGSEA. The CDR3 has 12 residues. V was cut by 7 bases and J by 8 bases, with 14 bases left in between. CDR3 sequence reads: CSATGSLEKLFF. As DNA, the CDR3 is TGCAGCGCGACAGGCTCTCTGGAAAAACTGTTTTTT.

For this clone: The same CDR3 arises from other DNA sequences in this sample as well. The chain employs TRBV28 and TRBJ1-2; D gene unclear. The germline V gene has CDR1 MDHEN and CDR2 SYDVKM. This CDR3 has 12 residues. V dropped 3 bases and J dropped 8 bases, with 10 bases sitting between them. The CDR3 DNA follows: TGTGCCAGCAGTTTGGCCGGGCGAGGCTACACCTTC. As protein: CASSLAGRGYTF.

The chain links TRBV11-1 to TRBJ2-4, with TRBD1 identical over 9 bases. This CDR3 has 15 amino acids. Germline V gives CDR1 SGHAT, CDR2 FQDESV (reference sequence). Trimming removed 4 bases from V and 6 bases from J; junction bases left unmatched: 7. CDR3 sequence reads: CASSSRRDRVNIQYF. CDR3 coding DNA: TGTGCCAGCAGCTCACGCCGGGACAGGGTAAACATTCAGTACTTC.

The rearrangement uses TRBV7-3 and TRBJ2-1; TRBD2 is a possible D gene (6 bases). Germline loops: CDR1 SGHTA, CDR2 FQGTGA. Between the trimmed V and J ends, which lost 2 bases and 9 bases, there was a span of 11 bases. This CDR3 has 13 amino acids. The CDR3 reads CASSLRLDGEQFF. The CDR3, as DNA: TGTGCCAGCAGCTTACGACTAGATGGTGAGCAGTTCTTC.

The rearrangement uses TRBV5-4 and TRBJ2-7, with 7 bases that match TRBD1. Per germline, CDR1 SGHNT and CDR2 YYREEE (reference sequence). V was clipped by 6 bases and J by 1 base; unmatched bases: 13. The CDR3 has 16 residues. The DNA for the CDR3 is TGTGCCAGCACTCTTCCCGACGGCAGGGGGTCCTACGAGCAGTACTTC. Its protein product is CASTLPDGRGSYEQYF.

The rearrangement links TRBV6-6 to TRBJ2-1, with TRBD2 as a possible D gene (5 bases). CDR1 is MNHNY, CDR2 SVGAGI, per germline (reference sequence). The CDR3 length is 15 residues. Between the trimmed V and J ends, which lost 2 bases and 6 bases, there was a span of 14 bases. CDR3 residues: CASSYPGILGNEQFF. The CDR3 DNA reads as TGTGCCAGCAGTTACCCGGGGATCCTGGGCAATGAGCAGTTCTTC.